This T cell receptor beta chain was sequenced for a study of blood T cell repertoires in COVID-19. About the study: Donors in the United States, Italy and Spain gave samples during acute or convalescent COVID-19. PBMCs, B-cell-depleted T cells, or T cells provided the cDNA or gDNA that made up the material.

Original handling: How many nucleated cells were present was estimated from reference gene primer amplification. The assay was immunoSEQ multiplex PCR, and TCRdb's table has in-frame clones only and misses some. The V and J calls and clone size are taken from that table; D and trimming were inferred from the DNA. The sample holds around 67,000 clones, around 87% seen once. The CDR3 sequence is 16 residues long. The germline V gene has CDR1 SGDLS and CDR2 YYNGEE. Trimming shortened V by 0 bases and J by 3 bases, and 10 bases separated the two germline ends. This clone was seen a single time. The sample taken for sequencing was peripheral blood. The V call is TRBV9, the J call TRBJ2-6; D is unresolved. This TCR was recovered from a middle-aged man with active COVID-19. The CDR3 sequence is CASSVGRQVGANVLTF. CDR3 in DNA: TGTGCCAGCAGCGTAGGTAGGCAGGTTGGGGCCAACGTCCTGACTTTC.